The present T cell receptor (beta chain) was sequenced within a study of CD8 T cells in Susac syndrome. With random hexamers, reverse transcription was performed on roughly 0.45 to 1 ug of RNA. TCRdb used MiXCR to reprocess the immunoSEQ multiplex PCR reads, holding one entry per CDR3 protein. Here the sample spans around 120,000 distinct CDR3 sequences, around 92% being singletons. This clonotype appeared a single time. In germline, CDR1 is ENHRY, CDR2 SYGVKD. This CDR3 contains 12 residues. V was cut by 3 bases and J by 1 base, with 4 bases left in between. The gene calls are TRBV10-3 and TRBJ2-7; the D is unclear. This TCR came from a human donor with multiple sclerosis. Sequenced: CD4+ T cells from PBMCs. The CDR3 nucleotides read TGTGCCATCAGTGATGGATCCTACGAGCAGTACTTC. Protein sequence: CAISDGSYEQYF.